This T cell receptor (beta chain) was captured in a study of T-cell reconstitution after alpha-beta-depleted transplantation in children. In its sample, this clonotype was seen a few times. With 7 bases removed from V and 4 bases from J, the gap between germline ends came to 12 bases. The CDR3 spans 12 residues. Germline CDR1 and CDR2: SQVTM and ANQGSEA. A TCRbeta library incorporating unique molecular identifiers was prepared. TCRdb independently ran MiXCR on the PCR reads; one entry per CDR3 protein. Of some 520,000 distinct CDR3 sequences listed, 32% are singletons. This chain links TRBV29-1 with TRBJ2-3; D is ambiguous. Material: PBMCs from the stem cell graft donor, obtained from the stem cell graft. The sequence derives from a human donor who donated a stem cell graft to a child with aplastic anemia. The chain's CDR3 is CSAPAGADTQYF. The CDR3 nucleotides are TGCAGCGCCCCGGCTGGGGCAGATACGCAGTATTTT.